This TCR beta chain was captured in a study of regulatory T cells in long-lasting Graves disease. Study-wide background: Those Graves' patients who were newly diagnosed had been on antithyroid drugs under 3 months. Overall study findings and caveats: Having only a small sample size may have limited accuracy.

Researchers made TCR beta libraries by using iRepertoire HTBI primers and running Arm-PCR on CDR3 regions. One entry per CDR3 protein, called by TCRdb with MiXCR from the multiplex PCR reads. This sample carries hundreds of thousands of distinct CDR3 sequences, roughly a sixth of them seen once, and the ten largest clones take 25% to 30%. This clonotype appeared many times. Its antigen remains unknown. The time point is: newly diagnosed GD, antithyroid drugs for less than 3 months. PBMC RNA served as the TCR library source. Germline-derived CDR1 and CDR2 are SGHRS and YFSETQ. V lost 0 bases and J lost 8, with 12 bases in between. There are 15 residues in the CDR3. The same sample was also used in a study of T cells in Graves' hyperthyroidism and ophthalmopathy. As that study records: Ophthalmopathy was identified by the model a median around 5.9 months ahead of onset.

The TCR was taken from a man between 40 and 49 years old with Graves disease. The specimen was peripheral blood mononuclear cells (PBMCs), collected at new diagnosis, from a patient treated with antithyroid drugs. The rearrangement joins TRBV5-1 to TRBJ1-6; D gene ambiguous. For the CDR3, the DNA is TGCGCCAGCAGCTTGGAAGGAATCGGTGATTCACCCCTCCACTTT. Translation: CASSLEGIGDSPLHF. The full variable domain, rest sourced from reference TRBV5-1 and TRBJ1-6, is KAGVTQTPRYLIKTRGQQVTLSCSPISGHRSVSWYQQTPGQGLQFLFEYFSETQRNKGNFPGRFSGRQFSNSRSEMNVSTLELGDSALYLCASSLEGIGDSPLHFGNGTRLTVT.